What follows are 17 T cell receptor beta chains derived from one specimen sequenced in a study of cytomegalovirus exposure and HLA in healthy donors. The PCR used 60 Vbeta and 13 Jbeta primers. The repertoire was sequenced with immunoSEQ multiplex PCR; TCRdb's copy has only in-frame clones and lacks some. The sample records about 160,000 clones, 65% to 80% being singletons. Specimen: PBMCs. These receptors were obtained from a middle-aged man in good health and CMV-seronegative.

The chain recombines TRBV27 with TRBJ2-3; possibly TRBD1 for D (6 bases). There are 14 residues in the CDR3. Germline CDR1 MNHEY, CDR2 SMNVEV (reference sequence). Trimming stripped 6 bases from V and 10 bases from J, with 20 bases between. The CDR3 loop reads CASSPGTLGLPQYF. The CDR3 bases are TGTGCCAGCAGCCCCGGGACACTAGGACTCCCGCAGTATTTT.

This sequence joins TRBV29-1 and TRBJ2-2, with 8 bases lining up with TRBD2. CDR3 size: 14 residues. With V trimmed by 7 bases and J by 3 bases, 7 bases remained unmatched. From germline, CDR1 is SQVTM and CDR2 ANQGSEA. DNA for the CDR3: TGCAGCGCTAGCCAGGGACTAGACACCGGGGAGCTGTTTTTT. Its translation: CSASQGLDTGELFF.

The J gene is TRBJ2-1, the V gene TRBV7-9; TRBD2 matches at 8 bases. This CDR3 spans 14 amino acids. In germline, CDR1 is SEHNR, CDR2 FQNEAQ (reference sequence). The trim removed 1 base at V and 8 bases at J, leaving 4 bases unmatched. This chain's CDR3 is CASSLGRREDEQFF. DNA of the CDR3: TGTGCCAGCAGCTTAGGCAGGCGGGAGGATGAGCAGTTCTTC.

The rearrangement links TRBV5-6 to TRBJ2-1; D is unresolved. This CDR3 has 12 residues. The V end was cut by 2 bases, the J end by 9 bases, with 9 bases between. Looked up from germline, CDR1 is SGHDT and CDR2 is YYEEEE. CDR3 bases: TGTGCCAGCAGCTTAACGGTTGGTGAGCAGTTCTTC. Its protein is CASSLTVGEQFF.

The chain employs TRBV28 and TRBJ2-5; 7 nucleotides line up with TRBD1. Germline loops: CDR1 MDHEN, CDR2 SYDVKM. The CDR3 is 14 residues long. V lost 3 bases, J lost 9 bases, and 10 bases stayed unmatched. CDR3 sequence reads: CASSLGETGKAQYF. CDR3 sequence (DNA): TGTGCCAGCAGTTTGGGGGAGACAGGGAAGGCCCAGTACTTC.

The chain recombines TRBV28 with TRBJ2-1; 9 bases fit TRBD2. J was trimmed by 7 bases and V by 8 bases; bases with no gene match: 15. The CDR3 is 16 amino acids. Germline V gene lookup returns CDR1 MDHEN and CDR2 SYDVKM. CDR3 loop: CASLPRGSGSGNEQFF. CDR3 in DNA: TGTGCCAGCCTTCCTCGGGGTAGCGGGAGCGGAAATGAGCAGTTCTTC.

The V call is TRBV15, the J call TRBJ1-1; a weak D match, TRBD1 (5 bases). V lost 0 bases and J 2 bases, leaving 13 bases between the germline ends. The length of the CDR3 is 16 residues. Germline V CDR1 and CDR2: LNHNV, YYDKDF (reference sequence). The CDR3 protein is CATSRDRAGGNTEAFF. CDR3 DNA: TGTGCCACCAGCAGAGATAGGGCGGGGGGAAACACTGAAGCTTTCTTT. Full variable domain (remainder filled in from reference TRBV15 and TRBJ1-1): DAMVIQNPRYQVTQFGKPVTLSCSQTLNHNVMYWYQQKSSQAPKLLFHYYDKDFNNEADTPDNFQSRRPNTSFCFLDIRSPGLGDTAMYLCATSRDRAGGNTEAFFGQGTRLTVV.

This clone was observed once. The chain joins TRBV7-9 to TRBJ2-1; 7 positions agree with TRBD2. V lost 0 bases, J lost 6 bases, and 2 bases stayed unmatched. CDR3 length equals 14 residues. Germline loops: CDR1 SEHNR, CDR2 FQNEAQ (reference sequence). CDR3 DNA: TGTGCCAGCAGCTTAGCGGGAGGGGCCAATGAGCAGTTCTTC. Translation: CASSLAGGANEQFF.

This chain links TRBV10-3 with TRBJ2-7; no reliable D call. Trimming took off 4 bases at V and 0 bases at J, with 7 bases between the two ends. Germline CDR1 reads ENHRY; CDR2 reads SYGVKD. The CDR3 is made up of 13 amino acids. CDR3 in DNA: TGTGCCATCAGTGCTGGCATCTCCTACGAGCAGTACTTC. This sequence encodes CAISAGISYEQYF.

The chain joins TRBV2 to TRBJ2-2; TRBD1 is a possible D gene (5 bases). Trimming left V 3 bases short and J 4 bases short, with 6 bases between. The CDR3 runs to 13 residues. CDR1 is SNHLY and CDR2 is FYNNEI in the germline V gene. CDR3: CASSDDSTGELFF. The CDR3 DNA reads TGTGCCAGCAGTGATGACAGCACCGGGGAGCTGTTTTTT.

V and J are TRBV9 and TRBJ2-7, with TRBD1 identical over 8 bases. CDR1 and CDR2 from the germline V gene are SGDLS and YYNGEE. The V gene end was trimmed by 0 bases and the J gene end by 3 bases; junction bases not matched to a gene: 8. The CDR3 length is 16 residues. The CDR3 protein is CASSVGGDRLRYEQYF. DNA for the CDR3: TGTGCCAGCAGCGTAGGAGGGGACAGGCTTCGCTACGAGCAGTACTTC.

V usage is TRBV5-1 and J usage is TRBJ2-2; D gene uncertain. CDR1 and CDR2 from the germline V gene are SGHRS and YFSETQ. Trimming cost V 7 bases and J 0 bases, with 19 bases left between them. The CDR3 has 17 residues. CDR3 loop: CASRSVFPRTNTGELFF. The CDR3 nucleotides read TGCGCCAGCCGCAGCGTGTTTCCCAGAACGAACACCGGGGAGCTGTTTTTT.

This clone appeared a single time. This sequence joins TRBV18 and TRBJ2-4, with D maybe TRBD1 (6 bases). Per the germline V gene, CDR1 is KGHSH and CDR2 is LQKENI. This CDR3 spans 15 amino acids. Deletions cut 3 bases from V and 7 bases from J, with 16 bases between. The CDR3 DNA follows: TGTGCCAGCTCACCTGAACAGGGTTGGGGGAACATTCAGTACTTC. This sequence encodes CASSPEQGWGNIQYF.

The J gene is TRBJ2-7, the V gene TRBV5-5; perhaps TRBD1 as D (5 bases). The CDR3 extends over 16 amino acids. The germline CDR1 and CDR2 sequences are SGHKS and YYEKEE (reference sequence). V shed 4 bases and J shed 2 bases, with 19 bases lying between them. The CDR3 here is CASSNQGMQRTYEQYF. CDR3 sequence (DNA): TGTGCCAGCAGCAACCAGGGAATGCAGAGGACCTACGAGCAGTACTTC.

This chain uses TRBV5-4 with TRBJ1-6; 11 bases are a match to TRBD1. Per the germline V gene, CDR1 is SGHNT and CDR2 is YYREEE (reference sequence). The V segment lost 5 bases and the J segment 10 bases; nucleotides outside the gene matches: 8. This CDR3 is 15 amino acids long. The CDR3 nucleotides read TGTGCCAGCAGTTTGAGGGACAGGGGGTTGTCACCCCTCCACTTT. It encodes CASSLRDRGLSPLHF.

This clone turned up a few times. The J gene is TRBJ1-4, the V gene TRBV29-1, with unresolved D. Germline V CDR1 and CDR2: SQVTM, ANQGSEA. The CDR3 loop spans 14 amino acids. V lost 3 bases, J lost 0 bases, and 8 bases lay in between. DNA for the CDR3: TGCAGCGTTGACTTCGAGGCAACTAATGAAAAACTGTTTTTT. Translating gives CSVDFEATNEKLFF.

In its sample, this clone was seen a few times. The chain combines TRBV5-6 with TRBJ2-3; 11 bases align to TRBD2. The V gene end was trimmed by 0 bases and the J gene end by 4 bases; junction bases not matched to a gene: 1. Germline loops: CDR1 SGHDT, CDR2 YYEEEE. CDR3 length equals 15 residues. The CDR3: CASSLASGRSDTQYF. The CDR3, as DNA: TGTGCCAGCAGCTTGGCTAGCGGGAGGTCAGATACGCAGTATTTT.